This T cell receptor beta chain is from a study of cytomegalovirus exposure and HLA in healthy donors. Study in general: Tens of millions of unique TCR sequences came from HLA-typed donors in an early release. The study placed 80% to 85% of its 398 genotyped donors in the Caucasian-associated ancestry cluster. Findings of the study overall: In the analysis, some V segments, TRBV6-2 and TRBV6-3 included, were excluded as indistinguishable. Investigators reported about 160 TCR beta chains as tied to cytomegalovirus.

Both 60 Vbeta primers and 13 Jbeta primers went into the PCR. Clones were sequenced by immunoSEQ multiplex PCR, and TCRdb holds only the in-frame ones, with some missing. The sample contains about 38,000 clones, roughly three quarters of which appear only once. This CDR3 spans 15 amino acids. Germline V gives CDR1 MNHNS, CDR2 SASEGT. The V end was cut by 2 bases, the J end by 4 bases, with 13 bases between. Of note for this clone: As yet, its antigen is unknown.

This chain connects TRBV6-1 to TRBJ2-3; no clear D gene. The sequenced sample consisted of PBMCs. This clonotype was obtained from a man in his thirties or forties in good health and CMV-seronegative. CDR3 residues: CASSEQLNRADTQYF. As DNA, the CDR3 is TGTGCCAGCAGTGAACAGCTGAATCGGGCAGATACGCAGTATTTT.